The next 27 T cell receptor beta chains were all read from a single sample in a study of T cell responses to AZD1222 COVID-19 vaccine. TCRdb's copy holds only in-frame clones and misses some; the assay was immunoSEQ multiplex PCR. Of some 150,000 clones listed, about 92% are singletons. The material sequenced was peripheral blood, taken on day 0 of AZD1222 vaccination. These receptors came from an adult in good health.

The CDR3 here is CASSQDFTSGGAQYF. As DNA, the CDR3 is TGTGCCAGCAGCCAAGATTTTACTAGCGGGGGGGCCCAGTACTTC. The chain uses TRBV4-2 and TRBJ2-5; 13 bases line up with TRBD2. The CDR3 has 15 residues. Germline CDR1 LGHNA, CDR2 YNFKEQ. The trim removed 0 bases at V and 9 bases at J, leaving 4 bases unmatched.

The chain carries TRBV19 and TRBJ2-1; a possible D gene is TRBD1 (6 bases). CDR1 is LNHDA, CDR2 SQIVND, per germline (reference sequence). V was pared by 4 bases and J by 3 bases, with 13 bases between. This CDR3 has 15 amino acids. The chain's CDR3 is CASSRRQVNYNEQFF. CDR3 DNA: TGTGCCAGTAGTAGGCGACAGGTCAACTACAATGAGCAGTTCTTC.

The CDR3, as DNA: TGTGCCAGCAGTTCCGGGGTGCAGTTATGGCACACTGAAGCTTTCTTT. It codes for CASSSGVQLWHTEAFF. The chain employs TRBV27 and TRBJ1-1; the D is unclear. Germline V gene data show CDR1 as MNHEY and CDR2 as SMNVEV (reference sequence). This CDR3 contains 16 residues. V was clipped by 4 bases and J by 3 bases, with 18 bases between them.

The V and J genes are TRBV19 and TRBJ2-3; TRBD1 or TRBD2 may be the D gene (5 bases each). CDR1 LNHDA and CDR2 SQIVND come from the germline V gene (reference sequence). Trimming took 4 bases from V and 1 from J, leaving 18 bases between them. The CDR3 is 17 residues long. DNA for the CDR3: TGTGCCAGTAGTAATCTGCTCGGGACCGCGGGCACAGATACGCAGTATTTT. This codes for CASSNLLGTAGTDTQYF.

The CDR3 DNA follows: TGCGCCAGCAGACAAGACTTCCCAGATACGCAGTATTTT. Translated: CASRQDFPDTQYF. The chain joins TRBV5-1 to TRBJ2-3; D gene uncertain. Germline V gene sequence: CDR1 SGHRS, CDR2 YFSETQ. Trimming removed 5 bases at V and 4 bases at J, with 11 bases between. CDR3 length equals 13 residues.

The chain carries TRBV7-2 and TRBJ2-5, with 9 positions matching TRBD2. V was pared by 2 bases and J by 5 bases, with 6 bases of the junction left unmatched. This CDR3 is 15 amino acids long. Per germline, CDR1 SGHTA and CDR2 FQGNSA. CDR3 amino acids: CASSLNSGGWETQYF. As DNA, the CDR3 is TGTGCCAGCAGCTTAAATAGCGGGGGATGGGAGACCCAGTACTTC.

The V gene is TRBV7-9, the J gene TRBJ2-2; TRBD2 is a possible D gene (5 bases). The ends were cut back, 5 bases at V and 9 bases at J, with 10 bases in the middle. The CDR3 length is 12 residues. Germline CDR1 reads SEHNR; CDR2 reads FQNEAQ (reference sequence). The DNA for the CDR3 is TGTGCCAGCAGCGCACTAGTCAGGGAGCTGTTTTTT. The encoded protein is CASSALVRELFF.

The gene calls are TRBV12-3 or TRBV12-4 and TRBJ1-3; maybe TRBD1 (5 bases). CDR3 length: 11 residues. Deletions cut 3 bases from V and 9 bases from J, with 6 bases between. The CDR3 sequence is CASSLGGTIYF. In DNA form, the CDR3 reads TGTGCCAGCAGTTTGGGGGGCACCATATATTTT.

The genes are TRBV14 and TRBJ2-1, with D perhaps given as TRBD1 or TRBD2 (5 bases each). CDR1 is SGHDN, CDR2 FVKESK, per germline. CDR3 length: 14 amino acids. With 8 bases removed from V and 0 bases from J, the gap between germline ends came to 11 bases. The CDR3 DNA reads as TGTGCCAGCCGGGGCCCAAGCTCCTACAATGAGCAGTTCTTC. Its translation is CASRGPSSYNEQFF. Together with reference TRBV14 and TRBJ2-1, the CDR3 gives the full variable domain: EAGVTQFPSHSVIEKGQTVTLRCDPISGHDNLYWYRRVMGKEIKFLLHFVKESKQDESGMPNNRFLAERTGGTYSTLKVQPAELEDSGVYFCASRGPSSYNEQFFGPGTRLTVL.

V is TRBV19 and J is TRBJ2-5, with D unresolved. The V gene's germline CDR1 is LNHDA and CDR2 SQIVND (reference sequence). The CDR3 runs 14 residues. V lost 1 base, J lost 2 bases, and 8 bases lay in between. The CDR3 bases are TGTGCCAGTAGTATAGTGTACGGACAAGAGACCCAGTACTTC. Amino acids: CASSIVYGQETQYF.

The gene calls are TRBV11-3 and TRBJ2-3; D unresolved. The CDR3 runs 14 residues. V was cut by 6 bases and J by 2 bases, with 12 bases left in between. Germline CDR1 SGHNT, CDR2 YENEEA. The CDR3 DNA sequence: TGTGCCAGCAGTTTCGGATCGGTCACAGATACGCAGTATTTT. Its protein is CASSFGSVTDTQYF.

Regarding this clone: The sample carries other DNA sequences with the same CDR3. This chain links TRBV20-1 with TRBJ1-2; no firm D call. With 3 bases removed from V and 2 bases from J, the gap between germline ends came to 1 base. The germline CDR1 and CDR2 sequences are DFQATT and SNEGSKA (reference sequence). CDR3 length equals 10 residues. The CDR3 is CSASNYGYTF. CDR3 coding DNA: TGCAGTGCTAGCAACTATGGCTACACCTTC.

CDR3 amino acids: CASSVGGTEAYEQYF. The CDR3 DNA reads as TGTGCCAGCAGTGTAGGGGGGACAGAAGCCTACGAGCAGTACTTC. This chain uses TRBV2 with TRBJ2-7; tentatively, D is TRBD1 (7 bases). Germline V gene lookup returns CDR1 SNHLY and CDR2 FYNNEI. The V gene lost 4 bases and the J gene lost 2 bases, with 15 bases spanning the gap. This CDR3 is built from 15 residues.

This chain links TRBV2 with TRBJ1-1; 9 bases map to TRBD1. The trim removed 9 bases at V and 3 bases at J, leaving 5 bases unmatched. The CDR3 is 13 amino acids. Germline CDR1 SNHLY, CDR2 FYNNEI. The chain's CDR3 is CASTGGPYTEAFF. For the CDR3, the DNA is TGTGCCAGTACAGGGGGCCCATACACTGAAGCTTTCTTT.

J is TRBJ2-1 and V is TRBV20-1; D is possibly TRBD1 (6 bases). Trimming shortened V by 4 bases and J by 10 bases, and 11 bases separated the two germline ends. Germline assignment: CDR1 DFQATT and CDR2 SNEGSKA (reference sequence). CDR3 length equals 11 residues. CDR3 protein: CSATNREEQFF. CDR3 DNA sequence: TGCAGTGCTACAAACAGGGAGGAGCAGTTCTTC.

To note about this clone: This sample includes further DNA sequences coding for the same CDR3. V is TRBV18 and J is TRBJ1-5; unclear D gene. V was pared by 2 bases and J by 0 bases, with 5 bases between. Germline-derived CDR1 and CDR2 are KGHSH and LQKENI. The length of the CDR3 is 14 residues. The chain's CDR3 is CASSPTYSNQPQHF. The CDR3 bases are TGTGCCAGCTCACCAACATATAGCAATCAGCCCCAGCATTTT.

J is TRBJ1-2 and V is TRBV12-3 or TRBV12-4; D might be TRBD1 (5 bases). The CDR3 has 11 residues. The V end lost 6 bases, the J end lost 8 bases, and 10 bases lay between the germline ends. CDR3 loop: CASRLGPGYTF. The CDR3 nucleotides read TGTGCCAGCAGGCTGGGGCCCGGCTACACCTTC.

The chain joins TRBV5-1 to TRBJ1-4; D gene uncertain. This CDR3 has 14 residues. V lost 2 bases, J lost 3 bases, and 8 bases lay in between. Looked up from germline, CDR1 is SGHRS and CDR2 is YFSETQ. CDR3 protein: CASSLAGANEKLFF. The CDR3 DNA follows: TGCGCCAGCAGCTTAGCAGGAGCTAATGAAAAACTGTTTTTT.

The chain joins TRBV18 to TRBJ2-1, with D possibly TRBD1 on 6 matching bases. The germline CDR1 and CDR2 sequences are KGHSH and LQKENI. CDR3 length: 13 residues. V was shortened by 3 bases and J by 10 bases, with 13 bases between the two germline ends. CDR3 in amino acids: CASSPTGQTEQFF. As DNA, the CDR3 is TGTGCCAGCTCACCCACGGGACAAACGGAGCAGTTCTTC.

The chain has TRBV4-2 and TRBJ2-1; either TRBD1 or TRBD2 may supply D (5 bases each). In germline, CDR1 is LGHNA, CDR2 YNFKEQ. The V and J ends lost 0 bases and 12 bases respectively, with 12 bases between them. This CDR3 region has 13 residues. The CDR3 bases are TGTGCCAGCAGCCAAGATTTTGGGGGTTGGCAGTTCTTC. Protein sequence: CASSQDFGGWQFF.

The chain carries TRBV5-1 and TRBJ2-2; D is unclear. The V end lost 4 bases, the J end lost 1 base, and 8 bases lay between the germline ends. The germline gives CDR1 SGHRS, CDR2 YFSETQ. This CDR3 contains 14 residues. This CDR3 reads CASSQTVNTGELFF. The CDR3 DNA follows: TGCGCCAGCAGCCAAACAGTGAACACCGGGGAGCTGTTTTTT.

The rearrangement links TRBV11-3 to TRBJ2-7, with D possibly being TRBD2 (6 bases). Per germline, CDR1 SGHNT and CDR2 YENEEA. V was trimmed by 5 bases and J by 5 bases, leaving 16 bases between them. This CDR3 spans 14 amino acids. CDR3 sequence (DNA): TGTGCCAGCAGCAAGTGGGGAGGAGGGGACGAGCAGTACTTC. Translating gives CASSKWGGGDEQYF.

The gene calls are TRBV2 and TRBJ2-3; TRBD2 matches 8 bases. The V segment lost 5 bases and the J segment 1 base; nucleotides outside the gene matches: 5. The germline gives CDR1 SNHLY, CDR2 FYNNEI. The CDR3 has 15 residues. CDR3 bases: TGTGCCAGCAGTTCCGGGGGGGCCGGCACAGATACGCAGTATTTT. Protein product: CASSSGGAGTDTQYF.

The chain combines TRBV3-1 (or the pseudogene TRBV3-2) with TRBJ1-4; 8 bases map to TRBD1. The germline CDR1 and CDR2 sequences are LGHDT and YNNKEL (reference sequence). The junction had 8 bases not matched to a gene; V was cut back by 6 bases and J by 8 bases. The CDR3 runs 14 residues. The CDR3 nucleotides read TGTGCCAGCAGTTACCAGGGGGCCGGAGAAAAACTGTTTTTT. This encodes CASSYQGAGEKLFF.

CDR3 amino acids: CASSSGRRAVRNNEQFF. CDR3 sequence (DNA): TGTGCCAGCAGCTCCGGTAGGAGAGCCGTCCGAAACAATGAGCAGTTCTTC. J is TRBJ2-1 and V is TRBV13; no definite D call. CDR3 length equals 17 residues. Trimming cost V 4 bases and J 5 bases, with 21 bases left between them. Germline-derived CDR1 and CDR2 are PRHDT and FYEKMQ (reference sequence).

V gene TRBV4-1 combines with J gene TRBJ1-2; D is perhaps TRBD1 (5 bases). V was cut by 2 bases and J by 4 bases, with 11 bases left in between. Looked up from germline, CDR1 is MGHRA and CDR2 is YSYEKL. The CDR3 contains 14 residues. DNA for the CDR3: TGCGCCAGCAGCCAAACCCGGGACTCCTATGGCTACACCTTC. Encoded protein: CASSQTRDSYGYTF.

The chain couples TRBV18 to TRBJ2-7; 8 positions agree with TRBD1. V was pared by 3 bases and J by 3 bases, with 4 bases of the junction left unmatched. Germline lookup yields CDR1 KGHSH and CDR2 LQKENI. CDR3 size: 14 residues. The CDR3 reads CASSPDRVVYEQYF. CDR3 nucleotide sequence: TGTGCCAGCTCACCGGACAGGGTAGTCTACGAGCAGTACTTC.